A selection of T cell receptor beta chains follows, all from one sample in a study of monozygotic twins with inflammatory bowel disease. After re-calling the 5' RACE reads, TCRdb lists one entry per CDR3 protein, DNA absent. This sample's table reports approximately 160,000 distinct CDR3 sequences. Material: blood. The receptors come from a human donor with ulcerative colitis or Crohn's disease, or a healthy co-twin of an affected twin (not recorded which). Each CDR3 is given with its conserved first and last residue.

j_gene | v_gene | CDR3aa
TRBJ1-4 | TRBV7-9 | CASSLGQINEKLFF
TRBJ1-1 | TRBV10-3 | CAISESPGAGSEAFF
TRBJ2-5 | TRBV4-1 | CASSQVGLAGQTQYF
TRBJ1-2 | TRBV5-1 | CASSLEAGALYGYTF
TRBJ2-3 | TRBV5-5 | CASSIAGPPDTQYF
TRBJ1-1 | TRBV29-1 | CSATGGIVNTEALF
TRBJ1-5 | TRBV18 | CASSPAQGYRNQPQHF
TRBJ1-5 | TRBV15 | CATSRDPGYNQPQHF
TRBJ1-5 | TRBV9 | CASSVSGQSNQPQHF
TRBJ1-5 | TRBV6-5 | CASSSTGYQPQHF
TRBJ1-1 | TRBV12-3/TRBV12-4 | CASSVVRPWGNTEAFF
TRBJ1-4 | TRBV21-1 | CASSREETTNEKLFF
TRBJ2-5 | TRBV4-1 | CASSQTRGHETQYF
TRBJ1-2 | TRBV19 | CASSIDLTGGGYGYTF
TRBJ1-1 | TRBV18 | CASSPEITSSVINPFHTEAFF
TRBJ2-1 | TRBV5-6 | CASSLEGTAGYNEQFF
TRBJ1-1 | TRBV14 | CASSQDRFGRGTEAFF
TRBJ1-1 | TRBV5-4 | CASSLGSGNTEAFF
TRBJ1-1 | TRBV5-1 | CASSLGQPNTEAFF
TRBJ2-3 | TRBV6-5 | CASSYSASGTDTQYF
TRBJ1-2 | TRBV5-1 | CASNPGTGIRGYTF
TRBJ1-6 | TRBV20-1 | CSARDLIRGTGSSSPLHF
TRBJ2-7 | TRBV9 | CASSVGPSESYEQYF
TRBJ1-3 | TRBV4-1 | CASSQDRQQAIYF
TRBJ2-7 | TRBV27 | CASSLTVAYEQYF
TRBJ2-5 | TRBV2 | CASSVQSPQETQYF
TRBJ1-3 | TRBV10-3 | CAIWTGVSNTIYF